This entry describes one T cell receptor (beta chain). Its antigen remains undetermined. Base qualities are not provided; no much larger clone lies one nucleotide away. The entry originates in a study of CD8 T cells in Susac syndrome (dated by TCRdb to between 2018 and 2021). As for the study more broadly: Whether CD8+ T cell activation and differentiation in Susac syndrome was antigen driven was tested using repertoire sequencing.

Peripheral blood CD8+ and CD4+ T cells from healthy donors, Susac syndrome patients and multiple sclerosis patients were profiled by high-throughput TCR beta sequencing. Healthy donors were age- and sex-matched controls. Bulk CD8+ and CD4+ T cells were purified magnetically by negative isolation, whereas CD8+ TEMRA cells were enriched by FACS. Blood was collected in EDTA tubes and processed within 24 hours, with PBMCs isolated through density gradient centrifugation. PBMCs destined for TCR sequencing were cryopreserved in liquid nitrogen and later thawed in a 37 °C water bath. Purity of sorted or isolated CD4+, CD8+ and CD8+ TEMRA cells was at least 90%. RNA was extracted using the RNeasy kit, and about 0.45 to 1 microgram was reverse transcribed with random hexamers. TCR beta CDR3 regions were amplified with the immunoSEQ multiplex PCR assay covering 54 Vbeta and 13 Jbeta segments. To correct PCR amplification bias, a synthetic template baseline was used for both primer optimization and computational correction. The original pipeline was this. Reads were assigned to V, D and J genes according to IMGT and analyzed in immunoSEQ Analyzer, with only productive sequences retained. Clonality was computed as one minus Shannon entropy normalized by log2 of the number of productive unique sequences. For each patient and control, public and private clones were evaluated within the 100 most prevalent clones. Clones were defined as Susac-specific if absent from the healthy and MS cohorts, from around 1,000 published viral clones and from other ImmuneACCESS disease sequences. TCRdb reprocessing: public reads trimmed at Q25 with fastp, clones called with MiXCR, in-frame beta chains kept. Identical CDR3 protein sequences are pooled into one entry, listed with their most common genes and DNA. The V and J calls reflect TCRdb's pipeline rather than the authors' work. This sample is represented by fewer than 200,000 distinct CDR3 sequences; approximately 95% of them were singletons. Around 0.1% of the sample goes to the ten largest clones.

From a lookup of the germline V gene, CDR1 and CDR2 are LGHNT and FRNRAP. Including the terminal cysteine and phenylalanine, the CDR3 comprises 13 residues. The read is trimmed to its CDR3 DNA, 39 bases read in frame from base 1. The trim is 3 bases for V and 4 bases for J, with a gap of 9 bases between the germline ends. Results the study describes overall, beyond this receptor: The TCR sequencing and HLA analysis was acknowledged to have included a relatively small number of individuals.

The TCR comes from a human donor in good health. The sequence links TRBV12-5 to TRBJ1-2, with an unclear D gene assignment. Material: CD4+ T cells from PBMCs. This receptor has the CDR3 CASGFGQLYGYTF. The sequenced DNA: TGTGCTAGTGGTTTTGGGCAGCTCTATGGCTACACCTTC.